Presented here are 26 T cell receptor beta chains from one specimen sequenced in a study of blood T cells in healthy people across ages. A second roughly 6 to 11 cycle PCR used barcoded and J-beta primers. TCRdb re-called the 5' RACE reads through MiXCR, storing one row per CDR3 protein. The table shows about a million distinct CDR3 sequences, with roughly 50% occurring only once. The sequenced sample was blood. These receptors were obtained from a man younger than 45 in good health.

This clonotype was counted many times. The J gene is TRBJ1-1, the V gene TRBV7-6; D is unclear. The V end was cut by 2 bases, the J end by 8 bases, with 9 bases between. The CDR3 covers 12 residues. Germline V CDR1 and CDR2: SGHVS, FNYEAQ. The CDR3 nucleotides read TGTGCCAGCAGCTTAAACGGGCGGGAAGCTTTCTTT. Its protein is CASSLNGREAFF.

There are a few counts of this clonotype. The chain joins TRBV6-5 to TRBJ2-1; D unresolved. Trimming took off 2 bases at V and 5 bases at J, with 13 bases between the two ends. Germline V gene data show CDR1 as MNHEY and CDR2 as SVGAGI. The CDR3 runs to 15 residues. The CDR3 is CASSYTPTPNNEQFF. For the CDR3, the DNA is TGTGCCAGCAGTTACACCCCGACACCAAACAATGAGCAGTTCTTC.

This clonotype was counted between two and nine times. The CDR3 sequence is CASSQEGRGIGYTF. In nucleotides, the CDR3 is TGTGCCAGCAGCCAAGAAGGCAGGGGAATTGGCTACACCTTC. The rearrangement links TRBV4-2 to TRBJ1-2; weak D call: TRBD1 (6 bases). The V and J ends lost 0 bases and 7 bases respectively, with 12 bases between them. Germline V gene sequence: CDR1 LGHNA, CDR2 YNFKEQ. This CDR3 comprises 14 residues.

This clonotype was counted between two and nine times. The genes are TRBV20-1 and TRBJ1-2; D is possibly TRBD1 (5 bases). CDR3 length equals 12 residues. CDR1 DFQATT and CDR2 SNEGSKA come from the germline V gene (reference sequence). Trimming cost V 6 bases and J 3 bases, with 11 bases left between them. CDR3 residues: CSARDGYYGYTF. In DNA, the CDR3 is TGCAGTGCCCGGGACGGATACTATGGCTACACCTTC.

The chain is built from TRBV20-1 and TRBJ1-2; D possibly corresponds to TRBD1 (6 bases). Germline CDR1 and CDR2: DFQATT and SNEGSKA (reference sequence). This CDR3 spans 13 amino acids. V lost 6 bases, J lost 6 bases, and 17 bases lay in between. The CDR3 DNA is TGCAGTGCGCCCCGGGACACCGGGAATGGCTACACCTTC. As protein: CSAPRDTGNGYTF.

This chain uses TRBV7-3 with TRBJ2-1, with D possibly called TRBD1 or TRBD2 (5 bases each). The germline V gene has CDR1 SGHTA and CDR2 FQGTGA. There are 12 residues in the CDR3. V gave up 10 bases and J gave up 9 bases, with 16 bases separating them. The CDR3, as DNA: TGTGCCATAGGGACGGGCCACCTTGAGCAGTTCTTC. Its translation is CAIGTGHLEQFF.

This clonotype was detected only a few times. The V gene is TRBV6-2 or TRBV6-3, the J gene TRBJ1-5; no clear D. The CDR3 has 15 amino acids. The germline V gene encodes CDR1 MNHEY and CDR2 SVGEGT. V was clipped by 7 bases and J by 4 bases, with 17 bases between them. The CDR3 is CASTLSGRLNQPQHF. The DNA of the CDR3 is TGTGCCAGCACCCTTTCGGGCAGGTTGAATCAGCCCCAGCATTTT.

There are a few counts of this clonotype. The genes are TRBV6-1 and TRBJ2-5; D uncertain. This CDR3 comprises 15 residues. The V end lost 2 bases, the J end lost 2 bases, and 12 bases lay between the germline ends. Germline values: CDR1 MNHNS, CDR2 SASEGT. CDR3 loop: CASSEYRAEQETQYF. The CDR3 bases are TGTGCCAGCAGTGAATATAGGGCGGAACAAGAGACCCAGTACTTC.

This clonotype was detected only once. The chain carries TRBV6-5 and TRBJ1-6; TRBD1 might be the D (6 bases). Germline CDR1 MNHEY, CDR2 SVGAGI. V lost 5 bases and J 7 bases, leaving 12 bases between the germline ends. This CDR3 is 14 amino acids long. The CDR3 nucleotides read TGTGCCAGCAGTATCCGACAGGAAAATTCACCCCTCCACTTT. Translated, it gives CASSIRQENSPLHF.

This rearrangement joins TRBV6-1 to TRBJ2-4; 9 bases agree with TRBD2. CDR1 MNHNS and CDR2 SASEGT come from the germline V gene. J lost 13 bases, V lost 7 bases, and 14 bases had no gene match. The CDR3 covers 14 residues. The CDR3, as DNA: TGTGCCAGCACCCCTTTAGCGGGGGTTAAAGAGCAGTACTTC. It yields the protein CASTPLAGVKEQYF.

In this sample, this clonotype turned up a few times. The chain joins TRBV20-1 to TRBJ2-4; D remains ambiguous. This CDR3 region has 13 residues. Trimming left V 6 bases short and J 2 bases short, with 11 bases between. Per the germline V gene, CDR1 is DFQATT and CDR2 is SNEGSKA (reference sequence). CDR3 bases: TGCAGTGCCAATTTGGTAACCAAAAACATTCAGTACTTC. It translates to CSANLVTKNIQYF.

There are a few counts of this clonotype. The rearrangement links TRBV27 to TRBJ2-7; D is unclear. The CDR3 totals 13 residues. The V and J ends lost 7 bases and 4 bases respectively, with 14 bases between them. Germline CDR1 and CDR2: MNHEY and SMNVEV (reference sequence). CDR3 sequence reads: CASTGPCFYEQYF. CDR3 DNA: TGTGCCAGCACGGGCCCTTGTTTTTACGAGCAGTACTTC.

This chain joins TRBV7-2 and TRBJ2-3; D may match TRBD1 or TRBD2 (7 bases each). The CDR3 is made up of 15 amino acids. The V gene's germline CDR1 is SGHTA and CDR2 FQGNSA. Trimming took off 5 bases at V and 6 bases at J, with 18 bases between the two ends. CDR3 in DNA: TGTGCCAGCAGCACCAACAGGGGAGGGGTTGATACGCAGTATTTT. Protein sequence: CASSTNRGGVDTQYF.

The chain carries TRBV2 and TRBJ2-1, with D possibly being TRBD1 (5 bases). The CDR3 has 14 amino acids. CDR1 SNHLY and CDR2 FYNNEI come from the germline V gene. V was trimmed by 1 base and J by 9 bases, leaving 13 bases between them. The chain's CDR3 is CASSEVRGSSEQFF. CDR3 DNA: TGTGCCAGCAGTGAAGTAAGGGGTTCGAGTGAGCAGTTCTTC.

The rearrangement joins TRBV4-3 to TRBJ2-1; the D gene is possibly TRBD1 (6 bases). The CDR3 covers 16 residues. V shed 0 bases and J shed 2 bases, with 11 bases lying between them. Germline V gene lookup returns CDR1 LGHNA and CDR2 YSLEER. The CDR3 sequence is CASSQDTGYTYNEQFF. CDR3 nucleotide sequence: TGCGCCAGCAGCCAAGATACAGGGTACACCTACAATGAGCAGTTCTTC.

The chain carries TRBV29-1 and TRBJ2-1; no definite D call. Germline values: CDR1 SQVTM, CDR2 ANQGSEA. V was trimmed by 2 bases and J by 8 bases, leaving 10 bases between them. This CDR3 is built from 12 residues. CDR3 amino acids: CSVESQIHEQFF. The CDR3 DNA sequence: TGCAGCGTTGAAAGTCAGATCCATGAGCAGTTCTTC.

This clonotype was found a few times. The rearrangement uses TRBV3-1 and TRBJ2-5; no clear D. The V gene lost 4 bases and the J gene lost 2 bases, with 14 bases spanning the gap. Looked up from germline, CDR1 is LGHDT and CDR2 is YNNKEL (reference sequence). CDR3 size: 15 residues. CDR3: CASSPGPGLQETQYF. DNA of the CDR3: TGTGCCAGCAGCCCAGGCCCGGGCTTACAAGAGACCCAGTACTTC.

This clonotype is medium-sized within its sample. This chain connects TRBV6-5 to TRBJ2-5; TRBD1 agrees at 8 bases. The CDR3 is made up of 14 amino acids. Unmatched junction bases numbered 3, after V lost 6 bases and J lost 0 bases. Germline V gene lookup returns CDR1 MNHEY and CDR2 SVGAGI. In DNA form, the CDR3 reads TGTGCCAGCAGCCGGACAGGGTACCAAGAGACCCAGTACTTC. Residues: CASSRTGYQETQYF.

This chain uses TRBV5-1 with TRBJ1-2; 9 nucleotides agree with TRBD1. Germline CDR1 is SGHRS and CDR2 is YFSETQ. This CDR3 has 14 residues. V lost 4 bases to trimming and J lost 6 bases; unmatched junction nucleotides: 7. The CDR3 reads CASSRGTGYDGYTF. In DNA form, the CDR3 reads TGCGCCAGCAGCCGGGGGACAGGGTACGATGGCTACACCTTC.

This sequence joins TRBV29-1 and TRBJ2-7; D unresolved. The V gene's germline CDR1 is SQVTM and CDR2 ANQGSEA. The CDR3 is made up of 11 amino acids. The V and J ends lost 0 bases and 4 bases respectively, with 4 bases between them. The CDR3 protein is CSVEEEYEQYF. The CDR3 DNA is TGCAGCGTTGAAGAGGAGTACGAGCAGTACTTC.

V is TRBV20-1 and J is TRBJ1-2; D is possibly TRBD1 (6 bases). The CDR3 has 13 amino acids. Germline CDR1 is DFQATT and CDR2 is SNEGSKA (reference sequence). The V gene lost 6 bases and the J gene lost 7 bases, with 18 bases spanning the gap. The DNA of the CDR3 is TGCAGTGCCAGCCCCAACAGGGCGGGTGGCTACACCTTC. Translated, it gives CSASPNRAGGYTF.

The chain uses TRBV7-2 and TRBJ2-7, with TRBD2 matching 11 bases. Per the germline V gene, CDR1 is SGHTA and CDR2 is FQGNSA. This CDR3 contains 16 residues. The trim removed 3 bases at V and 1 base at J, leaving 5 bases unmatched. The CDR3: CASSFHSGGASYEQYF. CDR3 bases: TGTGCCAGCAGCTTTCATAGCGGGGGGGCTTCCTACGAGCAGTACTTC.

V gene TRBV7-2 combines with J gene TRBJ2-1; a weak D match, TRBD1 (5 bases). Trimming pared 7 bases from V and 1 base from J, leaving 11 bases between. This CDR3 comprises 14 residues. Germline V gene lookup returns CDR1 SGHTA and CDR2 FQGNSA. CDR3 loop: CASKLGPSYNEQFF. In DNA form, the CDR3 reads TGTGCCAGCAAACTGGGGCCTTCCTACAATGAGCAGTTCTTC.

The rearrangement links TRBV6-1 to TRBJ2-7; D is uncertain. The CDR3 is 11 residues long. V was pared by 7 bases and J by 3 bases, with 7 bases between. The V gene's germline CDR1 is MNHNS and CDR2 SASEGT. CDR3 loop: CASKLNYEQYF. CDR3 bases: TGTGCCAGCAAACTGAACTACGAGCAGTACTTC.

This chain's CDR3 is CASRRRPNYGYTF. Here the CDR3 DNA reads TGTGCCAGCAGGAGAAGGCCGAACTATGGCTACACCTTC. The V call is TRBV28, the J call TRBJ1-2; D gene uncertain. The CDR3 contains 13 residues. The germline gives CDR1 MDHEN, CDR2 SYDVKM. Trimming shortened V by 6 bases and J by 2 bases, and 10 bases separated the two germline ends.

The chain employs TRBV27 and TRBJ2-3, with no clear D. Trimming took 2 bases from V and 5 from J, leaving 8 bases between them. There are 13 residues in the CDR3. Germline CDR1 is MNHEY and CDR2 is SMNVEV (reference sequence). DNA of the CDR3: TGTGCCAGCAGTTTAGTTCAGGAAGATACGCAGTATTTT. Translated, it gives CASSLVQEDTQYF.